Listed below are T cell receptor beta chains from one sample, sequenced in a study of T cells in Graves' hyperthyroidism and ophthalmopathy. TCRdb re-derived calls from the multiplex PCR reads in MiXCR, one entry per CDR3 protein. Here the sample spans 300,000 to 400,000 distinct CDR3 sequences, over 11% being singletons. Sequencing input: blood. Every receptor here comes from a woman under 40 with Graves' hyperthyroidism. CDR3s include the opening cysteine and the closing phenylalanine or tryptophan. The order of the fields is V gene, clone size, J gene, CDR3 protein. Not every row has a clone size; where given, it reads once, few, many or a size class.

V: TRBV28; size: many; J: TRBJ2-5; CDR3: CASSPRAGGAETQYF
V: TRBV15; size: many; J: TRBJ2-1; CDR3: CATSRDPLDRAAVGSYNEQFF
V: TRBV28; size: many; J: TRBJ1-5; CDR3: CASSPPRGPQHF
V: TRBV29-1; size: many; J: TRBJ2-7; CDR3: CSVVPASGSLIEQYF
V: TRBV2; size: -; J: TRBJ2-3; CDR3: CASRQRERDGTDTQYF
V: TRBV20-1; size: few; J: TRBJ1-1; CDR3: CSDTEAFF
V: TRBV10-3; size: few; J: TRBJ2-2; CDR3: CAIREKGGGELFF
V: TRBV29-1; size: few; J: TRBJ2-4; CDR3: CSVEPGAGIQYF
V: TRBV12-3/TRBV12-4; size: -; J: TRBJ2-2; CDR3: CASSTTSGRVTGELFF
V: TRBV4-2; size: once; J: TRBJ2-1; CDR3: CASSQVSSGRGDEQFF
V: TRBV29-1; size: many; J: TRBJ2-3; CDR3: CSVSGNTQYF
V: TRBV5-1; size: few; J: TRBJ1-4; CDR3: CASSPNRDRTTNEKLFF
V: TRBV19; size: few; J: TRBJ2-1; CDR3: CASSISSGSINEQFF
V: TRBV20-1; size: many; J: TRBJ2-5; CDR3: CSALMEGRAPETQYF
V: TRBV5-6; size: -; J: TRBJ2-7; CDR3: CASSLGGDEQYF
V: TRBV30; size: few; J: TRBJ2-1; CDR3: CASDLAGAANEQFF
V: TRBV13; size: many; J: TRBJ2-7; CDR3: CASSTHRLAHEQYF
V: TRBV2; size: many; J: TRBJ2-7; CDR3: CASSAGVGYEQYF
V: TRBV28; size: many; J: TRBJ1-5; CDR3: CASSRTGIGLSNQPQHF
V: TRBV2; size: many; J: TRBJ1-1; CDR3: CASRLEAFF
V: TRBV3-1; size: -; J: TRBJ2-3; CDR3: CASSQVPRPDTQYF
V: TRBV24-1; size: few; J: TRBJ2-1; CDR3: CATSDPRGLEGDEQFF
V: TRBV5-6; size: many; J: TRBJ2-7; CDR3: CASSSGLTGEQYF
V: TRBV3-1; size: -; J: TRBJ2-5; CDR3: CASSHLKETQYF
V: TRBV11-3; size: many; J: TRBJ1-2; CDR3: CASSLLSGYTF
V: TRBV6-1; size: many; J: TRBJ2-1; CDR3: CASEPKGPDYNEQFF
V: TRBV5-1; size: -; J: TRBJ2-7; CDR3: CASSSSRVQYEQYF
V: TRBV11-2; size: many; J: TRBJ2-7; CDR3: CASSLDPPHEQYF
V: TRBV10-1; size: few; J: TRBJ2-3; CDR3: CASSAAGSIDTQYF
V: TRBV5-1; size: many; J: TRBJ2-1; CDR3: CASSLDSPVHNEQFF
V: TRBV5-1; size: -; J: TRBJ2-7; CDR3: CASRGVAYEQYF
V: TRBV5-1; size: -; J: TRBJ1-1; CDR3: CASSLAAGRKNTEAFF
V: TRBV24-1; size: few; J: TRBJ2-3; CDR3: CATSDSVYGVDTDTQYF
V: TRBV27; size: many; J: TRBJ1-2; CDR3: CASSWRPTNYGYTF
V: TRBV28; size: many; J: TRBJ2-5; CDR3: CASSLSSQQETQYF
V: TRBV5-6; size: -; J: TRBJ1-5; CDR3: CASSLQDQPQHF
V: TRBV3-1; size: -; J: TRBJ2-7; CDR3: CASSQQLFRGHEQYF
V: TRBV20-1; size: -; J: TRBJ2-3; CDR3: CSARQGDGTDTQYF
V: TRBV27; size: many; J: TRBJ2-3; CDR3: CASSYSQGPSTDTQYF
V: TRBV28; size: many; J: TRBJ2-7; CDR3: CASSLTLLRDRAGEQYF
V: TRBV28; size: many; J: TRBJ2-2; CDR3: CASNKSGTSGRTGELFF
V: TRBV7-9; size: few; J: TRBJ2-2; CDR3: CASSFLGSSGELFF
V: TRBV7-9; size: -; J: TRBJ2-4; CDR3: CASSLDAGKNIQYF
V: TRBV7-6; size: -; J: TRBJ2-1; CDR3: CASSLRFSGRDYNEQFF
V: TRBV30; size: many; J: TRBJ1-2; CDR3: CAWSVGGYYGYTF
V: TRBV30; size: few; J: TRBJ1-2; CDR3: CAWGGTAGYTF
V: TRBV18; size: -; J: TRBJ2-2; CDR3: CASSPEGNTGELFF
V: TRBV28; size: many; J: TRBJ2-7; CDR3: CASESGTPIYEQYF
V: TRBV7-9; size: -; J: TRBJ2-7; CDR3: CASSLAGGTYEQYF
V: TRBV2; size: many; J: TRBJ2-2; CDR3: CASSEWERFTGELFF
V: TRBV6-1; size: many; J: TRBJ2-5; CDR3: CASKGLAGGGPPPYQETQYF
V: TRBV30; size: -; J: TRBJ2-2; CDR3: CAWQGVRELFF
V: TRBV29-1; size: -; J: TRBJ2-1; CDR3: CSAGTSAYNEQFF
V: TRBV5-8; size: few; J: TRBJ1-1; CDR3: CASSFLSPTEAFF